This T cell receptor (beta chain) appears in the sequencing data of a study of CD8+CD57+ T cells in acquired aplastic anemia. TCR beta VDJ and CDR3 profiles were obtained from a genomic DNA template. From the reads, TCRdb called clonotypes with MiXCR, one entry per CDR3 protein. The profile shows about 180,000 distinct CDR3 sequences, under 55% of them singletons. Those patients picked for sequencing had displayed CD8+CD57+ cell expansion on flow cytometry. The study sampled blood from patients who had received no therapy. The CDR3 has 15 residues. Germline CDR1 reads SQVTM; CDR2 reads ANQGSEA. Trimming removed 4 bases at V and 0 bases at J, with 12 bases between.

The TCR was taken from a human donor with aplastic anemia. Sequenced: sorted CD4+, CD8+, or CD8+CD57+ T cells (not recorded which) from PBMCs. This sequence joins TRBV29-1 and TRBJ1-4; maybe TRBD1 (6 bases). The CDR3: CSVAAGTTTNEKLFF. The CDR3 DNA is TGCAGCGTTGCTGCAGGGACAACAACTAATGAAAAACTGTTTTTT.